These T cell receptor beta chains were read from a single sample in a study of blood T cell repertoires in COVID-19. Profiling relied on immunoSEQ multiplex PCR, and the TCRdb table lists in-frame clones only, not all of them. The repertoire holds 100,000 to 150,000 clones, with roughly 88% as singletons. Sequencing was carried out using peripheral blood. The receptors come from a human donor in a cohort sampled during active COVID-19. Each CDR3 is given with its conserved first and last residue. Each record gives: V gene, J gene, clone size, CDR3 length, D gene, CDR3 protein, CDR3 DNA. The D gene is left open where the match is weak. Only part of the rows carry a size: once, few, many, or a class if the clone is expanded.

TRBV28	TRBJ2-7	.	15	.	CASSKTGTNVYEQYF	TGTGCCAGCAGTAAAACCGGGACAAATGTCTACGAGCAGTACTTC
TRBV5-8	TRBJ2-3	.	15	TRBD2	CASSLGREVTDTQYF	TGTGCCAGCAGCTTAGGGAGGGAAGTAACAGATACGCAGTATTTT
TRBV4-3	TRBJ2-1	.	15	TRBD2	CASSPDGLAGNEQFF	TGCGCCAGCAGCCCCGACGGACTAGCGGGAAATGAGCAGTTCTTC
TRBV28	TRBJ1-6	.	14	.	CASTAGGGYSPLHF	TGTGCCAGCACGGCTGGCGGGGGTTACTCACCCCTCCACTTT
TRBV2	TRBJ2-1	once	15	TRBD2	CASSRLAGGYNEQFF	TGTGCCAGCAGTAGACTAGCGGGGGGATACAATGAGCAGTTCTTC
TRBV7-9	TRBJ2-7	few	17	TRBD2	CASSLNNPVGGSYEQYF	TGTGCCAGCAGCTTAAACAACCCTGTTGGCGGGAGTTACGAGCAGTACTTC
TRBV16	TRBJ2-3	once	19	TRBD2	CASSQPLQTSGSDTDTQYF	TGTGCCAGCAGCCAACCCCTGCAGACAAGCGGGAGTGACACAGATACGCAGTATTTT
TRBV4-1	TRBJ2-7	once	16	TRBD2	CASSQVVGGSLYEQYF	TGCGCCAGCAGCCAGGTCGTGGGCGGGAGTCTGTACGAGCAGTACTTC
TRBV11-2	TRBJ1-2	few	13	.	CASSLRGLYGYTF	TGTGCCAGCAGCTTAAGAGGGCTCTATGGCTACACCTTC
TRBV11-1	TRBJ1-1	once	13	TRBD1	CASNDRENTEAFF	TGTGCCAGCAACGACAGGGAGAACACTGAAGCTTTCTTT
TRBV5-5	TRBJ2-2	.	18	.	CASRKPGQTILNTGELFF	TGTGCCAGCAGGAAACCGGGACAAACAATCTTGAACACCGGGGAGCTGTTTTTT
TRBV5-1	TRBJ1-1	.	13	TRBD1	CASSVGQGAEAFF	TGCGCCAGCAGCGTGGGACAGGGTGCCGAAGCTTTCTTT
TRBV3-1/TRBV3-2	TRBJ1-1	few	11	TRBD1	CASSRDSEAFF	TGTGCCAGCAGCCGGGACAGTGAAGCTTTCTTT
TRBV4-1	TRBJ1-1	.	17	TRBD1	CASSDTIGGGMNTEAFF	TGCGCCAGCAGCGATACAATAGGGGGCGGGATGAACACTGAAGCTTTCTTT
TRBV12-3/TRBV12-4	TRBJ2-1	.	11	.	CASSTYNEQFF	TGTGCCAGCAGTACTTACAATGAGCAGTTCTTC
TRBV18	TRBJ1-4	.	16	.	CASSPAGQHPNEKLFF	TGTGCCAGCTCTCCGGCCGGACAACACCCCAATGAAAAACTGTTTTTT
TRBV4-1	TRBJ1-3	few	14	.	CASSQFTLGNTIYF	TGCGCCAGCAGCCAATTCACTCTAGGAAACACCATATATTTT
TRBV7-7	TRBJ2-2	.	15	.	CASSLAEGGPGELFF	TGTGCCAGCAGCTTAGCGGAGGGAGGTCCCGGGGAGCTGTTTTTT
TRBV24-1	TRBJ2-5	.	14	.	CATSDRGARETQYF	TGTGCCACCAGTGATCGGGGGGCGAGAGAGACCCAGTACTTC
TRBV6-1	TRBJ2-6	.	19	.	CASSEVSAGFASGANVLTF	TGTGCCAGCAGTGAAGTATCTGCAGGGTTCGCCTCTGGGGCCAACGTCCTGACTTTC
TRBV11-3	TRBJ2-2	.	16	.	CASSFRTPPNTGELFF	TGTGCCAGCAGCTTCCGGACACCTCCGAACACCGGGGAGCTGTTTTTT
TRBV5-5	TRBJ1-1	.	16	TRBD1	CASSSQGAPRGTEAFF	TGTGCCAGCAGCTCCCAGGGGGCCCCAAGGGGCACTGAAGCTTTCTTT
TRBV5-4	TRBJ1-2	.	13	.	CASSLQGSYGYTF	TGTGCCAGCAGCCTCCAGGGAAGCTATGGCTACACCTTC
TRBV15	TRBJ1-3	.	17	.	CATSRDLVGVNGNTIYF	TGTGCCACCAGCAGAGATTTGGTAGGGGTAAATGGAAACACCATATATTTT
TRBV28	TRBJ2-1	.	16	TRBD1	CASRPGGGSPYNEQFF	TGTGCCAGCAGGCCAGGGGGCGGCTCTCCCTACAATGAGCAGTTCTTC
TRBV20-1	TRBJ1-1	.	11	.	CSAGGAPEAFF	TGCAGTGCAGGAGGGGCCCCTGAAGCTTTCTTT
TRBV27	TRBJ1-6	.	17	TRBD1	CASSWRTGASYNSPLHF	TGTGCCAGCAGTTGGAGGACAGGGGCTTCCTATAATTCACCCCTCCACTTT
TRBV6-5	TRBJ1-6	once	14	.	CATASTGITVPLHF	TGTGCCACCGCATCAACGGGGATTACAGTACCCCTCCACTTT
TRBV18	TRBJ2-1	.	17	TRBD2	CASSQSGLAGVGNEQFF	TGTGCCAGCTCTCAGAGCGGCCTAGCGGGAGTGGGGAATGAGCAGTTCTTC
TRBV5-4	TRBJ2-2	.	14	TRBD2	CAVGREGPPGELFF	TGTGCCGTGGGGCGGGAGGGTCCCCCCGGGGAGCTGTTTTTT
TRBV28	TRBJ2-7	.	15	TRBD2	CASTLRTSGRGEQYF	TGTGCCAGCACCCTACGGACTAGCGGGAGGGGTGAGCAGTACTTC
TRBV5-5	TRBJ1-2	.	13	.	CASSATGFYGYTF	TGTGCCAGCAGCGCGACAGGATTCTATGGCTACACCTTC
TRBV7-3	TRBJ2-5	.	17	TRBD2	CASSLRSTSGRGETQYF	TGTGCCAGCAGCTTAAGGTCAACTAGCGGGAGGGGAGAGACCCAGTACTTC
TRBV7-2	TRBJ2-1	.	17	.	CASSLGFERGLRNEQFF	TGTGCCAGCAGCTTAGGATTCGAAAGGGGCCTCCGGAATGAGCAGTTCTTC
TRBV6-5	TRBJ2-7	once	16	TRBD2	CASSYFSGTSGYEQYF	TGTGCCAGCAGTTACTTCTCCGGGACTAGCGGCTACGAGCAGTACTTC
TRBV28	TRBJ1-2	.	16	.	CASSFGQPGLSMSYTF	TGTGCCAGCAGTTTCGGACAGCCAGGACTGTCTATGAGCTACACCTTC
TRBV6-2/TRBV6-3	TRBJ2-7	.	15	.	CASSYSTGGSYEQYF	TGTGCCAGCAGTTACTCAACCGGGGGCTCCTACGAGCAGTACTTC
TRBV27	TRBJ2-7	.	14	TRBD1	CASSFKGATYEQYF	TGTGCCAGCAGTTTTAAGGGGGCAACCTACGAGCAGTACTTC
TRBV28	TRBJ2-6	.	13	TRBD1	CAARGLGANVLTF	TGTGCTGCTAGGGGGCTTGGGGCCAACGTCCTGACTTTC
TRBV5-1	TRBJ2-4	.	12	.	CASSSSKDIQYF	TGCGCCAGCAGCTCGAGCAAAGACATTCAGTACTTC
TRBV6-6	TRBJ2-1	.	14	TRBD1	CASSKIQGAVEQFF	TGTGCCAGCAGTAAAATACAGGGGGCGGTTGAGCAGTTCTTC
TRBV7-6	TRBJ2-5	.	12	TRBD2	CASRLAGETQYF	TGTGCCAGCAGACTAGCGGGAGAGACCCAGTACTTC
TRBV19	TRBJ1-1	few	14	.	CASSIGTPGTEAFF	TGTGCCAGTAGTATAGGGACACCTGGAACTGAAGCTTTCTTT
TRBV7-2	TRBJ1-2	once	15	.	CASSLESPGQYGYTF	TGTGCCAGCAGCTTAGAATCCCCGGGACAATATGGCTACACCTTC
TRBV7-9	TRBJ2-7	.	15	TRBD2	CASSSSGRTVDEQYF	TGTGCCAGCAGTTCTTCCGGGAGGACGGTGGATGAGCAGTACTTC
TRBV18	TRBJ1-1	.	16	TRBD1	CASSPSPGQGRTEAFF	TGTGCCAGCTCACCGTCCCCCGGACAGGGTCGGACTGAAGCTTTCTTT
TRBV4-3	TRBJ1-4	.	20	TRBD1	CASSQDWGRGLPDLNEKLFF	TGCGCCAGCAGCCAAGATTGGGGCAGGGGGCTACCTGACCTTAATGAAAAACTGTTTTTT
TRBV7-9	TRBJ1-1	.	15	TRBD1	CASSLYGTGGTEAFF	TGTGCCAGCAGCTTATACGGGACAGGGGGAACTGAAGCTTTCTTT
TRBV7-2	TRBJ2-3	.	19	TRBD2	CASTPTPGLAGGPADTQYF	TGTGCCAGCACCCCCACCCCGGGACTAGCGGGAGGGCCTGCAGATACGCAGTATTTT
TRBV7-8	TRBJ2-2	.	15	.	CASSSGGRLTGELFF	TGTGCCAGCAGCTCCGGAGGCAGGTTGACCGGGGAGCTGTTTTTT
TRBV7-6	TRBJ2-7	.	14	TRBD1	CASSTGQGVYEQYF	TGTGCCAGCAGCACCGGACAGGGAGTGTACGAGCAGTACTTC
TRBV6-5	TRBJ1-2	.	16	TRBD1	CASSYGTGGGIYGYTF	TGTGCCAGCAGTTACGGGACAGGGGGAGGTATCTATGGCTACACCTTC
TRBV15	TRBJ2-2	.	14	.	CATSRAPNTGELFF	TGTGCCACCAGCAGGGCCCCGAACACCGGGGAGCTGTTTTTT
TRBV2	TRBJ1-2	.	12	.	CASIPSGYGYTF	TGTGCCAGCATACCGTCCGGCTATGGCTACACCTTC
TRBV5-6	TRBJ2-2	.	15	.	CASSLTGSSTGELFF	TGTGCCAGCAGCCTGACCGGGAGCTCGACCGGGGAGCTGTTTTTT
TRBV6-2/TRBV6-3	TRBJ2-1	.	16	TRBD1	CASSYRDRGTYNEQFF	TGTGCCAGCAGTTACCGGGACAGGGGTACCTACAATGAGCAGTTCTTC
TRBV27	TRBJ2-1	.	18	TRBD1	CASSLSGLQGVSGHEQFF	TGTGCCAGCAGTTTATCTGGATTGCAGGGGGTGTCCGGGCATGAGCAGTTCTTC
TRBV27	TRBJ1-1	.	15	.	CASQGIDASNTEAFF	TGTGCCAGCCAGGGGATCGACGCCTCGAACACTGAAGCTTTCTTT